Listed below are T cell receptor beta chains from one sample, sequenced in a study of blood T cell repertoires in COVID-19. Assay: immunoSEQ multiplex PCR; the TCRdb copy retains only in-frame clones and omits some. The sample records roughly 25,000 clones, about nine tenths being singletons. The material sequenced was peripheral blood. Receptors were obtained from a human donor in a cohort sampled during active COVID-19. CDR3s include the opening cysteine and the closing phenylalanine or tryptophan. A D gene is named only where the DNA matches it firmly. Clone size, where shown, is once, few, many, or a class for clones that have expanded.

v_gene: TRBV6-5; abundance: once; d_gene: .; j_gene: TRBJ2-5; CDR3nt: TGTGCCAGCAGACGAGAACTTCGGCAAGAGACCCAGTACTTC; CDR3aa: CASRRELRQETQYF
v_gene: TRBV6-6; abundance: .; d_gene: TRBD1; j_gene: TRBJ1-5; CDR3nt: TGTGCCAGCAGTTACTCGGGACAGGGCAATCAGCCCCAGCATTTT; CDR3aa: CASSYSGQGNQPQHF
v_gene: TRBV6-4; abundance: .; d_gene: TRBD2; j_gene: TRBJ2-1; CDR3nt: TGTGCCAGCAGCCTCACGGGGGGGCGAAGCAATGAGCAGTTCTTC; CDR3aa: CASSLTGGRSNEQFF
v_gene: TRBV6-5; abundance: .; d_gene: .; j_gene: TRBJ1-2; CDR3nt: TGTGCCAGCAGCGACAGACAGGTTTATGGCTACACCTTC; CDR3aa: CASSDRQVYGYTF
v_gene: TRBV10-2; abundance: .; d_gene: TRBD1; j_gene: TRBJ1-1; CDR3nt: TGCGCCAGCAGACAGGGGATCTCCACTGAAGCTTTCTTT; CDR3aa: CASRQGISTEAFF
v_gene: TRBV12-5; abundance: .; d_gene: .; j_gene: TRBJ1-2; CDR3nt: TGTGCTAGTGGTAACCATCAGGACACCTATGGCTACACCTTC; CDR3aa: CASGNHQDTYGYTF
v_gene: TRBV3-1/TRBV3-2; abundance: .; d_gene: TRBD1; j_gene: TRBJ2-2; CDR3nt: TGTGCCAGCAGCCAAGCTCGGACAGGCTGGGCGGGGGAGCTGTTTTTT; CDR3aa: CASSQARTGWAGELFF
v_gene: TRBV19; abundance: .; d_gene: TRBD1; j_gene: TRBJ2-3; CDR3nt: TGTGCCAGTAGTACGGGACAGGGACGATCGGATACGCAGTATTTT; CDR3aa: CASSTGQGRSDTQYF
v_gene: TRBV24-1; abundance: .; d_gene: .; j_gene: TRBJ2-3; CDR3nt: TGTGCCATAAAAAGCGGACCGAGCACAGATACGCAGTATTTT; CDR3aa: CAIKSGPSTDTQYF
v_gene: TRBV6-5; abundance: .; d_gene: .; j_gene: TRBJ2-7; CDR3nt: TGTGCCAGCAGTCGAGGGAGGCTAGTCGCCGAGCAGTACTTC; CDR3aa: CASSRGRLVAEQYF
v_gene: TRBV14; abundance: .; d_gene: .; j_gene: TRBJ1-1; CDR3nt: TGTGCCAGCAGCCCCACCTGGACAGTATTCACTGAAGCTTTCTTT; CDR3aa: CASSPTWTVFTEAFF
v_gene: TRBV4-1; abundance: .; d_gene: .; j_gene: TRBJ2-2; CDR3nt: TGCGCCAGCAGCCAACCTACAGGCACCGGGGAGCTGTTTTTT; CDR3aa: CASSQPTGTGELFF
v_gene: TRBV18; abundance: .; d_gene: TRBD1; j_gene: TRBJ1-2; CDR3nt: TGTGCCAGCTCACCAGATAGGGACAGCCTCTATGGCTACACCTTC; CDR3aa: CASSPDRDSLYGYTF
v_gene: TRBV2; abundance: once; d_gene: .; j_gene: TRBJ2-7; CDR3nt: TGTGCCAGCAGTCAAGACAGCTCCTACGAGCAGTACTTC; CDR3aa: CASSQDSSYEQYF
v_gene: TRBV5-6; abundance: .; d_gene: TRBD1; j_gene: TRBJ1-3; CDR3nt: TGTGCCAGCAGCTTGGAGGGGGCTAATGGAAACACCATATATTTT; CDR3aa: CASSLEGANGNTIYF
v_gene: TRBV28; abundance: .; d_gene: .; j_gene: TRBJ1-2; CDR3nt: TGTGCCAGCAGCCCGAGGACATCCTATGGCTACACCTTC; CDR3aa: CASSPRTSYGYTF
v_gene: TRBV10-3; abundance: .; d_gene: TRBD2; j_gene: TRBJ2-5; CDR3nt: TGTGCCATCAGTGGAGCGGCGGGGGTCTCCCAAGAGACCCAGTACTTC; CDR3aa: CAISGAAGVSQETQYF
v_gene: TRBV3-1/TRBV3-2; abundance: .; d_gene: .; j_gene: TRBJ1-4; CDR3nt: TGTGCCAGCAGCCCGGACAGAGCGGGGGAAAAACTGTTTTTT; CDR3aa: CASSPDRAGEKLFF
v_gene: TRBV2; abundance: .; d_gene: TRBD1; j_gene: TRBJ1-5; CDR3nt: TGTGCCAGCAGTGAACTGGGACAGGGCGGCTATCAGCCCCAGCATTTT; CDR3aa: CASSELGQGGYQPQHF
v_gene: TRBV16; abundance: .; d_gene: TRBD1; j_gene: TRBJ2-3; CDR3nt: TGTGCCAGCACCGACAGGGGCGGTGGCACAGATACGCAGTATTTT; CDR3aa: CASTDRGGGTDTQYF
v_gene: TRBV19; abundance: .; d_gene: .; j_gene: TRBJ1-2; CDR3nt: TGTGCCAGTAGCTCCAGGAACTATGGCTACACCTTC; CDR3aa: CASSSRNYGYTF
v_gene: TRBV5-8; abundance: .; d_gene: .; j_gene: TRBJ1-1; CDR3nt: TGTGCCAGCAGCACCACCACCCAGGGCCTGAACACTGAAGCTTTCTTT; CDR3aa: CASSTTTQGLNTEAFF
v_gene: TRBV3-1/TRBV3-2; abundance: few; d_gene: .; j_gene: TRBJ1-6; CDR3nt: TGTGCCAGCAGCCAAGGGGACATCTACCTGAATAATTCACCCCTCCACTTT; CDR3aa: CASSQGDIYLNNSPLHF
v_gene: TRBV5-1; abundance: .; d_gene: TRBD2; j_gene: TRBJ2-5; CDR3nt: TGCGCCAGCAGCTTGCTCGTCGGTAGCGGGGGGGCGGAGACCCAGTACTTC; CDR3aa: CASSLLVGSGGAETQYF
v_gene: TRBV6-5; abundance: .; d_gene: .; j_gene: TRBJ2-7; CDR3nt: TGTGCCAGCAGGGGCAGGGGAACCTACGAGCAGTACTTC; CDR3aa: CASRGRGTYEQYF
v_gene: TRBV7-6; abundance: .; d_gene: TRBD2; j_gene: TRBJ2-5; CDR3nt: TGTGCCAGCAGCTTTGGCGGGGGACCCCAAGAGACCCAGTACTTC; CDR3aa: CASSFGGGPQETQYF
v_gene: TRBV10-2; abundance: .; d_gene: .; j_gene: TRBJ1-5; CDR3nt: TGCGCCAGCAGTGAGTCGACCGGGTTCAATCAGCCCCAGCATTTT; CDR3aa: CASSESTGFNQPQHF
v_gene: TRBV2; abundance: .; d_gene: .; j_gene: TRBJ1-2; CDR3nt: TGTGCCCGCAAACCCGGGGTGGAGGGTGGCTACACCTTC; CDR3aa: CARKPGVEGGYTF
v_gene: TRBV4-2; abundance: .; d_gene: TRBD1; j_gene: TRBJ2-5; CDR3nt: TGTGCCAGCAGCCAAGTGGGACAGGGGGACGGGGAGACCCAGTACTTC; CDR3aa: CASSQVGQGDGETQYF
v_gene: TRBV5-1; abundance: few; d_gene: TRBD1; j_gene: TRBJ1-6; CDR3nt: TGCGCCAGCAGAACAGGGGCAACGGAGGAATCACCCCTCCACTTT; CDR3aa: CASRTGATEESPLHF
v_gene: TRBV4-1; abundance: .; d_gene: .; j_gene: TRBJ2-6; CDR3nt: TGCGCCAGCAGCCAGCAGGGGCAAGGGGCCAACGTCCTGACTTTC; CDR3aa: CASSQQGQGANVLTF
v_gene: TRBV3-1/TRBV3-2; abundance: .; d_gene: .; j_gene: TRBJ2-2; CDR3nt: TGTGCCAGCAGCCAAGATCGACGCAGGAAGAACACCGGGGAGCTGTTTTTT; CDR3aa: CASSQDRRRKNTGELFF
v_gene: TRBV19; abundance: .; d_gene: TRBD1; j_gene: TRBJ1-5; CDR3nt: TGTGCCAGTAGTAGATGGACAGGGCGTTATAGCAATCAGCCCCAGCATTTT; CDR3aa: CASSRWTGRYSNQPQHF
v_gene: TRBV5-1; abundance: .; d_gene: TRBD2; j_gene: TRBJ2-3; CDR3nt: TGCGCCAGCAGCATAAATAGCGGGGGGGCCACAGATACGCAGTATTTT; CDR3aa: CASSINSGGATDTQYF
v_gene: TRBV2; abundance: once; d_gene: .; j_gene: TRBJ1-1; CDR3nt: TGTGCCAGCAGTGATGGGCAGGGTGGCACTGAAGCTTTCTTT; CDR3aa: CASSDGQGGTEAFF
v_gene: TRBV7-2; abundance: .; d_gene: TRBD2; j_gene: TRBJ2-2; CDR3nt: TGTGCCAGCAGCTTGGCCCGGGGTAGCGGGAGCACGAACACCGGGGAGCTGTTTTTT; CDR3aa: CASSLARGSGSTNTGELFF